These T cell receptor beta chains were read from a single sample in a study of blood T cell repertoires in COVID-19. Some clones are missing from TCRdb's copy, which holds only in-frame ones; the method was immunoSEQ multiplex PCR. The sample has over 45,000 clones; 87% are singletons. The sample comprised peripheral blood. Receptors were obtained from a man aged 40-55 years with COVID-19, enrolled during active disease. CDR3s include the opening cysteine and the closing phenylalanine or tryptophan. D genes are given only for firm matches. The listing skips clone size in some rows; elsewhere it reads once, few, many or a size class.

cdr3_nt cdr3_aa v_call d_call clone_size j_call
TGTGCCAGCAGTTTCTTAGATTATGGCTACACCTTC CASSFLDYGYTF TRBV28 . once TRBJ1-2
TGTGCCAGCAGCCCAGACTTCGGAAACACCATATATTTT CASSPDFGNTIYF TRBV3-1/TRBV3-2 . once TRBJ1-3
TGTGCCAGCAGCGTAGAGGGTTGGGGGGACAGGTTAGATAGCAATCAGCCCCAGCATTTT CASSVEGWGDRLDSNQPQHF TRBV9 TRBD1 once TRBJ1-5
TGCGCCAGCATGGGGGACTCCCACAATGAGCAGTTCTTC CASMGDSHNEQFF TRBV5-1 . . TRBJ2-1
TGTGCCTGGAGCCATCTCGCGGGTTTAAATTCACCCCTCCACTTT CAWSHLAGLNSPLHF TRBV30 . . TRBJ1-6
TGTGCCAGCAGTGAAGTGGGATCGGGGAACGAGCAGTACTTC CASSEVGSGNEQYF TRBV2 . . TRBJ2-7
TGTGCCAGTAGTCCAGGGATGGAGACCCAGTACTTC CASSPGMETQYF TRBV19 . . TRBJ2-5
TGTGCCAGCAGCTTAGACGGGACAGGGTCCTACGAGCAGTACTTC CASSLDGTGSYEQYF TRBV7-7 TRBD1 . TRBJ2-7
TGCAGCGCTCGACAGGGGGCGCAGGTTAATGAGCAGTTCTTC CSARQGAQVNEQFF TRBV29-1 TRBD1 once TRBJ2-1
TGTGCCAGCAGTGGGACAGGGGATCGAATCAAGGGAAAACTGTTTTTT CASSGTGDRIKGKLFF TRBV2 TRBD1 . TRBJ1-4
TGCGCCAGCAGCTCAACAAGGGAGGTCGACACTGAAGCTTTCTTT CASSSTREVDTEAFF TRBV5-1 . . TRBJ1-1
TGTGCCAGTAGTATAGATGTTTTCGGGGTCCCCCGCTCCTACGAGCAGTACTTC CASSIDVFGVPRSYEQYF TRBV19 . . TRBJ2-7
TGTGCCAGCAGTTCCCTTACGTCCTACCCTTATTCACCCCTCCACTTT CASSSLTSYPYSPLHF TRBV28 . . TRBJ1-6
TGTGCCAGCAGCCAAGAAGGACTAGCGGGTCGGTACAATGAGCAGTTCTTC CASSQEGLAGRYNEQFF TRBV3-1/TRBV3-2 TRBD2 . TRBJ2-1
TGCAGCGTGCTGGACAGTTCTAGCTCCTACGAGCAGTACTTC CSVLDSSSSYEQYF TRBV29-1 . . TRBJ2-7
TGTGCCAGCAGCTTGCATGCAGGGGGCTATGGCTACACCTTC CASSLHAGGYGYTF TRBV5-6 TRBD1 . TRBJ1-2
TGCGCCAGCTGGGTAGCGGGAACCCAGGGAGGAGATACGCAGTATTTT CASWVAGTQGGDTQYF TRBV5-1 TRBD2 . TRBJ2-3
TGTGCCAGCAGCTTAGAAGGGGGCGGTGAAGCTTTCTTT CASSLEGGGEAFF TRBV7-9 TRBD1 . TRBJ1-1
TGTGCCAGCACGGGGAGGGCCAACCAGCCCCAGCATTTT CASTGRANQPQHF TRBV12-3/TRBV12-4 . once TRBJ1-5
TGTGCCAGCAGTTTGGGGGGAGGGCATGAGCAGTTCTTC CASSLGGGHEQFF TRBV12-3/TRBV12-4 TRBD2 . TRBJ2-1
TGTGCCAGCAGCTTCGCGGCTAGCGGGAGCTCCCTTGAGCAGTTCTTC CASSFAASGSSLEQFF TRBV6-7 TRBD2 . TRBJ2-1
TGTGCCAGCAGGATGACAGGGTCGGGCGTGCAGCCCCAGCATTTT CASRMTGSGVQPQHF TRBV6-5 TRBD1 once TRBJ1-5
TGTGCCAGCAGTTTATTCGGTTCACCCCTCCACTTT CASSLFGSPLHF TRBV28 . . TRBJ1-6
TGTGCCAGCAGCTTGACAGGGGACGGCTATGGCTACACCTTC CASSLTGDGYGYTF TRBV28 TRBD1 . TRBJ1-2
TGTGCCAGCAGCTCGACCTTCGGTAGCGGGGGAGACAATGAGCAGTTCTTC CASSSTFGSGGDNEQFF TRBV7-3 TRBD2 . TRBJ2-1
TGTGCCAGCAGCTTTAGCGGGAGCGCGACCGGGGAGCTGTTTTTT CASSFSGSATGELFF TRBV7-2 TRBD2 . TRBJ2-2
TGTGCCTGGAGTCCTTATCAGGTCAAAAACATTCAGTACTTC CAWSPYQVKNIQYF TRBV30 . . TRBJ2-4